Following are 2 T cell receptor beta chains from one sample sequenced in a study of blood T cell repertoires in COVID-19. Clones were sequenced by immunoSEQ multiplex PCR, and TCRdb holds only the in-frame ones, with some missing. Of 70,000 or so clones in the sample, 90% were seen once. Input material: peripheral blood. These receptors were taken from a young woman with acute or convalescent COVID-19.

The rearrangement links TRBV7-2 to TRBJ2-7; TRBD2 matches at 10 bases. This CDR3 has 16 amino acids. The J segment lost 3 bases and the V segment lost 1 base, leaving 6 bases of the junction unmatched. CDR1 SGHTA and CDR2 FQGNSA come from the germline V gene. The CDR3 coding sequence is TGTGCCAGCAGCTTAGTACCTAGCGGGGGAGACTACGAGCAGTACTTC. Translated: CASSLVPSGGDYEQYF.

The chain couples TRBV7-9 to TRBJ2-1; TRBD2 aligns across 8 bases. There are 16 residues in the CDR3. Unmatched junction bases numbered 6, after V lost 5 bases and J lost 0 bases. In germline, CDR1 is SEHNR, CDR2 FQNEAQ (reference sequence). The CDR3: CASSPPSGSSYNEQFF. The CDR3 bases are TGTGCCAGCAGCCCGCCGAGCGGGAGCTCCTACAATGAGCAGTTCTTC. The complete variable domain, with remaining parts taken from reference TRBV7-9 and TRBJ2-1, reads DTGVSQNPRHKITKRGQNVTFRCDPISEHNRLYWYRQTLGQGPEFLTYFQNEAQLEKSRLLSDRFSAERPKGSFSTLEIQRTEQGDSAMYLCASSPPSGSSYNEQFFGPGTRLTVL.